This paragraph reports one TCR beta chain. The antigen is unknown. This record comes from a study of T cell repertoires in cytomegalovirus infection. The CDR3 totals 14 residues. The germline V and J ends were trimmed by 3 bases and 5 bases, with 13 bases remaining between them. Germline V gene sequence: CDR1 SEHNR, CDR2 FQNEAQ (reference sequence). TCRdb re-derived calls from the reads in MiXCR, one entry per CDR3 protein. The sample records 600,000 to 700,000 distinct CDR3 sequences, roughly 30% being singletons. Sequencing was performed on cultured PBMCs, taken from culture after CMV antigen stimulation. The chain links TRBV7-9 to TRBJ1-2, with a tentative D call TRBD1 (5 bases). This clonotype originated in a human donor in good health (CMV status not recorded). Some clones in this sample may be carry-over from other donors' samples. The chain's CDR3 is CASSFGGIGYGYTF. In DNA, the CDR3 is TGTGCCAGCAGCTTTGGGGGGATCGGATATGGCTACACCTTC.